This TCR beta chain was obtained from a study of shared clonotypes between healthy human individuals. This table comes from immunoSEQ multiplex PCR, and its TCRdb copy is limited to in-frame clones, with some not included. The repertoire has about 2.2 million clones, 85% to 95% of them found once; the top ten carry around 1.7%. This CDR3 has 18 residues. Germline V gene sequence: CDR1 MNHEY, CDR2 SMNVEV (reference sequence). The V and J ends lost 4 bases and 2 bases, in that order; junction bases with no gene match: 14. Positively selected for CCR7, the CD45RO-negative cells used as naive CD8 cells excluded terminally differentiated effector memory CD45RA+ cells.

V is TRBV27 and J is TRBJ2-5; 9 positions agree with TRBD1. The TCR originated in a man aged 18 to 30 in good health. Some clones in this sample may be carry-over from other donors' samples. The specimen sequenced was naive CD8+ T cells from PBMCs. The CDR3 sequence is CASSSPGTGLWGQETQYF. The CDR3 bases are TGTGCCAGCAGTTCGCCCGGGACAGGGTTATGGGGACAAGAGACCCAGTACTTC.